The TCR beta chain under discussion was sequenced for a study of blood T cell repertoires in COVID-19. The wider study: PBMCs, B-cell-depleted T cells, or T cells provided the cDNA or gDNA that made up the material.

This clone has a single count. The junction shows a germline mismatch at one end, possibly a read error. Per germline, CDR1 KGHSH and CDR2 LQKENI. The CDR3 is 16 amino acids. The Seattle patients joined while their infection was active and were tracked longitudinally afterward. Here immunoSEQ multiplex PCR was the method, and the copy in TCRdb shows in-frame clones only, minus some. The sample holds some 290,000 clones, less than 90% seen once. The chain has TRBV18 and TRBJ1-6; 7 bases align to TRBD1. The TCR sequence derives from a woman aged 25-40 years with COVID-19, enrolled during active disease. Sequenced material: peripheral blood. The CDR3 region is CASSPRQGDYNSSLHF. CDR3 DNA: TGTGCCAGCTCACCACGACAGGGTGACTATAATTCATCCCTCCACTTT. Complete variable domain (other parts from reference TRBV18 and TRBJ1-6): NAGVMQNPRHLVRRRGQEARLRCSPMKGHSHVYWYRQLPEEGLKFMVYLQKENIIDESGMPKERFSAEFPKEGPSILRIQQVVRGDSAAYFCASSPRQGDYNSSLHFGNGTRLTVT.